This TCR beta chain was observed in a study of metastatic and nonmetastatic thyroid tumors. Overall study: The comparison covered peripheral blood and tumor or nodule tissue in malignant and benign thyroid patients.

This clone is medium-sized. MiXCR was used by TCRdb to re-call the PCR reads. Among over 12,000 clones, roughly 29% were seen once, and the ten largest hold approximately 19%. Each patient came to thyroid surgery without any prior treatment (of any kind). CDR1 is MNHEY, CDR2 SVGAGI, per germline. The V end was cut by 0 bases, the J end by 2 bases, with 12 bases between. The CDR3 totals 16 residues. This chain joins TRBV6-5 and TRBJ2-3; D is ambiguous. The clonotype originates from a female donor with papillary thyroid cancer or a benign thyroid nodule (not recorded which). Some clones in this sample may be carry-over from other donors' samples. Sequenced material: tumor tissue. CDR3 sequence: CASSYSIKDLTDTQYF. CDR3 bases: TGTGCCAGCAGTTACTCGATTAAGGACCTCACAGATACGCAGTATTTT.